The 18 T cell receptor beta chains in this list originate from one sample, sequenced in a study of identical twins. TCRdb re-called the 5' RACE reads through MiXCR, storing one row per CDR3 protein. The sample lists roughly 710,000 distinct CDR3 sequences; approximately 6.1% were seen once. What was sequenced was naive T cells sorted from blood. The receptor set was obtained from a man younger than 30 in good health.

This clonotype was observed a few times. The chain combines TRBV21-1 with TRBJ1-4. TRBV21-1 is reported as a pseudogene. The CDR3 consists of 15 residues. DNA of the CDR3: TGTGCCAGCAGCTCCGAGCAGGGACTGGAGGAAAAACTGTTTTTT. Its translation is CASSSEQGLEEKLFF.

At least ten counts were recorded for this clonotype. The chain joins TRBV10-3 to TRBJ2-5, with D maybe TRBD2 (5 bases). The CDR3 extends over 15 amino acids. The V end lost 6 bases, the J end lost 5 bases, and 19 bases lay between the germline ends. Germline loops: CDR1 ENHRY, CDR2 SYGVKD. CDR3 nucleotides: TGTGCCATCAGCGCCCCAGCCGGGTCGGGGGAGACCCAGTACTTC. It encodes CAISAPAGSGETQYF.

This clonotype was observed at least ten times. The chain has TRBV6-1 and TRBJ1-1; D is uncertain. V gave up 6 bases and J gave up 0 bases, with 11 bases separating them. This CDR3 spans 14 amino acids. CDR1 and CDR2 (germline): MNHNS, SASEGT. The CDR3 DNA is TGTGCCAGCAGAAGCTGGGAGATGAACACTGAAGCTTTCTTT. Translating it yields CASRSWEMNTEAFF.

This clonotype was found many times. V gene TRBV19 combines with J gene TRBJ1-1; possible D gene TRBD1, 5 bases. The CDR3 extends over 13 amino acids. Germline CDR1 is LNHDA and CDR2 is SQIVND (reference sequence). V lost 7 bases to trimming and J lost 5 bases, with 14 bases between them. The CDR3 loop is CASMAAGLTEAFF. CDR3 DNA sequence: TGTGCCAGTATGGCCGCAGGGCTTACTGAAGCTTTCTTT.

This clonotype has only a few counts. This chain links TRBV7-9 with TRBJ2-7; D call uncertain. Trimming removed 2 bases at V and 3 bases at J, with 14 bases between. The germline V gene has CDR1 SEHNR and CDR2 FQNEAQ (reference sequence). The CDR3 sequence is 15 residues long. The CDR3 region is CASSLTPAPNYEQYF. The DNA of the CDR3 is TGTGCCAGCAGCTTAACCCCTGCGCCAAACTACGAGCAGTACTTC.

At least ten counts were recorded for this clonotype. The rearrangement links TRBV5-6 to TRBJ2-5, with 11 bases identical to TRBD2. Per germline, CDR1 SGHDT and CDR2 YYEEEE. The V segment lost 2 bases and the J segment 5 bases; nucleotides outside the gene matches: 5. There are 15 residues in the CDR3. This chain's CDR3 is CASSFVTSGSETQYF. The CDR3 DNA reads TGTGCCAGCAGCTTCGTCACTAGCGGGAGCGAGACCCAGTACTTC.

This clonotype was seen only a few times. This chain joins TRBV29-1 and TRBJ2-7; 7 positions agree with TRBD1. Trimming at V came to 6 bases and at J to 2 bases, leaving 7 bases not matched to a gene. There are 13 residues in the CDR3. CDR1 and CDR2 from the germline V gene are SQVTM and ANQGSEA. The CDR3 coding sequence is TGCAGCGTAAGCCGGGACAGCCCCTACGAGCAGTACTTC. Its translation: CSVSRDSPYEQYF.

This clonotype was observed a few times. The chain recombines TRBV5-4 with TRBJ2-7, with D tentatively TRBD1 (6 bases). From germline, CDR1 is SGHNT and CDR2 YYREEE (reference sequence). Trimming removed 3 bases at V and 1 base at J, with 14 bases between. The CDR3 contains 15 residues. The CDR3 loop is CASSSLIGQSYEQYF. The CDR3 nucleotides are TGTGCCAGCAGCTCCTTAATTGGACAGTCCTACGAGCAGTACTTC.

For this clonotype: This may come from a read error, since a much larger clone is one base off. The rearrangement links TRBV6-1 to TRBJ2-5, with D maybe TRBD1 (6 bases). Per germline, CDR1 MNHNS and CDR2 SASEGT. The CDR3 contains 13 residues. In DNA, the CDR3 is TGTCCCAGCAGTCCGACAGGAAGAGAGACCCAGTACTTC. This gives the protein CPSSPTGRETQYF.

This clonotype was seen a few times. The rearrangement joins TRBV6-5 to TRBJ2-5; 9 nucleotides line up with TRBD2. Germline lookup yields CDR1 MNHEY and CDR2 SVGAGI. This CDR3 comprises 16 residues. The junction had 8 bases not matched to a gene; V was cut back by 2 bases and J by 4 bases. The CDR3 DNA follows: TGTGCCAGCAGTTACGTGTCTAGCGGGATGTCAGAGACCCAGTACTTC. Its translation: CASSYVSSGMSETQYF.

This clonotype has at least ten counts. CDR3 in amino acids: CASSANFYEQYF. CDR3 DNA sequence: TGTGCCAGCAGTGCCAACTTCTACGAGCAGTACTTC. The chain couples TRBV12-3 or TRBV12-4 to TRBJ2-7; D is uncertain. This CDR3 has 12 amino acids. V lost 5 bases and J 3 bases, leaving 8 bases between the germline ends.

Concerning this clonotype itself: A single base separates this from a much larger clone, so it may be a read error. The final CDR3 position lacks the conserved phenylalanine or tryptophan, pointing to a likely read error. This rearrangement joins TRBV25-1 to TRBJ2-7; the match to TRBD1 covers 8 bases. This CDR3 spans 14 amino acids. Trimming cost V 6 bases and J 0 bases; bases outside gene matches: 4. Germline V lookup: CDR1 MGHDK, CDR2 SYGVNS. The CDR3 bases are TGTGCCAGCAGAGAGGACAGGGACTCCTACGAGCAGTACATC. It translates to CASREDRDSYEQYI.

This clonotype occurred many times. The chain combines TRBV29-1 with TRBJ2-1, with 10 positions matching TRBD1. Per germline, CDR1 SQVTM and CDR2 ANQGSEA. V lost 8 bases and J lost 2; bases outside the gene matches: 3. The CDR3 loop spans 13 amino acids. In DNA form, the CDR3 reads TGCAGCACTGGGACAGGGGCCTACAATGAGCAGTTCTTC. It translates to CSTGTGAYNEQFF.

Only a few counts were recorded for this clonotype. The chain recombines TRBV18 with TRBJ2-1; D gene ambiguous. The ends were cut back, 1 base at V and 0 bases at J, with 7 bases in the middle. From germline, CDR1 is KGHSH and CDR2 LQKENI. The CDR3 has 15 amino acids. The CDR3 DNA reads TGTGCCAGCTCACCACTAAGGAGCTCCTACAATGAGCAGTTCTTC. It translates to CASSPLRSSYNEQFF.

This clonotype was observed at least ten times. V is TRBV29-1 and J is TRBJ2-5, with D perhaps matching TRBD2 (5 bases). In germline, CDR1 is SQVTM, CDR2 ANQGSEA. The CDR3 is 14 residues long. Between the trimmed V and J ends, which lost 6 bases and 4 bases, there was a span of 18 bases. CDR3 nucleotide sequence: TGCAGCGTCTCTACCCCGGGGATTCGAGAGACCCAGTACTTC. This translates into CSVSTPGIRETQYF.

In its sample, this clonotype was seen a few times. This rearrangement joins TRBV4-2 to TRBJ1-2, with D possibly being TRBD1 (5 bases). Germline CDR1 is LGHNA and CDR2 is YNFKEQ. The length of the CDR3 is 13 residues. With 3 bases removed from V and 8 bases from J, the gap between germline ends came to 13 bases. CDR3 coding DNA: TGTGCCAGCAGCCAGGATACGACAGAGGGCTACACCTTC. It yields the protein CASSQDTTEGYTF.

This clonotype showed up many times. The chain employs TRBV27 and TRBJ2-2, with D possibly TRBD1 on 6 matching bases. The V end lost 5 bases, the J end lost 5 bases, and 18 bases lay between the germline ends. The CDR3 totals 16 residues. Germline V CDR1 and CDR2: MNHEY, SMNVEV (reference sequence). This CDR3 reads CASSLTGSLGTGELFF. The CDR3 DNA is TGTGCCAGCAGTCTCACAGGGAGTCTGGGAACCGGGGAGCTGTTTTTT.

The sample holds a few counts of this clonotype. V usage is TRBV5-1 and J usage is TRBJ2-3; 11 positions match TRBD1. The CDR3 is 14 residues long. Germline V gene sequence: CDR1 SGHRS, CDR2 YFSETQ. Losses at the gene ends were 4 bases for V and 7 bases for J; bases not matched to a gene: 5. Here the CDR3 DNA reads TGCGCCAGCAGCAGGACAGGGGGCATTTATACGCAGTATTTT. This gives the protein CASSRTGGIYTQYF.